These 3 T cell receptor beta chains were all obtained from the same sample, sequenced in a study of early T cells in non-severe SARS-CoV-2 infection (dated by TCRdb to the early 2020s). Libraries were built with 5' RACE. Instrument on record: NextSeq 500. TCRdb cleaned the public reads at Q25 with fastp, built clones with MiXCR and kept in-frame beta chains. Rows with one shared CDR3 protein collapse into an entry with the most common genes and DNA. Present in this sample are some 70,000 distinct CDR3 sequences, over 4% of which were seen just once. Clones ranked in the top ten supply around 4.9% of the sample. Specimen: whole blood. The origin of the receptors is an adult who was a healthcare worker with PCR-confirmed SARS-CoV-2 infection or an uninfected control (not recorded which).

V and J are TRBV11-2 and TRBJ2-7; 9 bases match TRBD1. Looked up from germline, CDR1 is SGHAT and CDR2 is FQNNGV. Trimming at V came to 4 bases and at J to 2 bases, leaving 3 bases not matched to a gene. The CDR3 totals 14 residues. CDR3 amino acids: CASSSGQGAYEQYF. DNA for the CDR3: TGTGCCAGCAGCTCGGGACAGGGCGCCTACGAGCAGTACTTC.

This clonotype turned up a few times. This chain joins TRBV5-1 and TRBJ1-1; D not resolved. The germline CDR1 and CDR2 sequences are SGHRS and YFSETQ. V lost 1 base and J 11 bases, leaving 21 bases between the germline ends. The CDR3 is 15 amino acids. In DNA, the CDR3 is TGCGCCAGCAGCTTGAATCCAACAGAATTTTCCCGGGCTTTCTTT. Amino acid sequence: CASSLNPTEFSRAFF.

This clonotype occurred many times. V is TRBV7-3 and J is TRBJ2-3; D perhaps matches TRBD1 (6 bases). Deletions cut 6 bases from V and 4 bases from J, with 11 bases between. Germline lookup yields CDR1 SGHTA and CDR2 FQGTGA. The CDR3 extends over 13 amino acids. DNA of the CDR3: TGTGCCAGCAGACTGACAGGAGCAGATACGCAGTATTTT. It translates to CASRLTGADTQYF.